The next 13 T cell receptor beta chains were all read from a single sample in a study of shared clonotypes between healthy human individuals. The repertoire was sequenced with immunoSEQ multiplex PCR; TCRdb's copy has only in-frame clones and lacks some. The sample shows more than 2 million clones, almost 96% of them seen only once. The specimen was naive CD4+ T cells sorted from blood. The subset denotes: CD45RA+ positively selected. Source of these receptors: a man aged 18 to 29 in good health.

The rearrangement joins TRBV11-2 to TRBJ1-6, with D unresolved. Per the germline V gene, CDR1 is SGHAT and CDR2 is FQNNGV. V lost 0 bases, J lost 8 bases, and 14 bases lay in between. CDR3 size: 16 residues. The CDR3 DNA follows: TGTGCCAGCAGCTTAGATATGAACCAAGCGTATTCACCCCTCCACTTT. It specifies CASSLDMNQAYSPLHF.

V gene TRBV25-1 combines with J gene TRBJ2-7; D unclear. Germline V gives CDR1 MGHDK, CDR2 SYGVNS. The CDR3 sequence is 14 residues long. V lost 1 base to trimming and J lost 2 bases, with 9 bases between them. The CDR3 DNA reads as TGTGCCAGCAGTGAATTGGGCTATACCTACGAGCAGTACTTC. Its protein product is CASSELGYTYEQYF.

The J gene is TRBJ2-2, the V gene TRBV30; D ambiguous. Germline-derived CDR1 and CDR2 are GTSNPN and SVGIG (reference sequence). Trimming shortened V by 5 bases and J by 9 bases, and 10 bases separated the two germline ends. The CDR3 is 11 residues long. The CDR3 here is CAWSLLRELFF. In nucleotides, the CDR3 is TGTGCCTGGTCACTTCTCCGGGAGCTGTTTTTT.

The chain joins TRBV29-1 to TRBJ1-2, with 9 bases matching TRBD1. Germline V gene sequence: CDR1 SQVTM, CDR2 ANQGSEA. The trim removed 4 bases at V and 7 bases at J, leaving 10 bases unmatched. The CDR3 loop spans 14 amino acids. CDR3 nucleotide sequence: TGCAGCGTTGCATCACCGGGACAGGGAGGTGGCTACACCTTC. As protein: CSVASPGQGGGYTF.

This chain connects TRBV5-4 to TRBJ2-7; D is perhaps TRBD2 (6 bases). The CDR3 spans 15 residues. Trimming removed 4 bases from V and 0 bases from J, with 14 bases in between. Germline V CDR1 and CDR2: SGHNT, YYREEE (reference sequence). The CDR3 is CASSPPGLSSYEQYF. CDR3 sequence (DNA): TGTGCCAGCAGCCCACCGGGACTGAGCTCCTACGAGCAGTACTTC.

The V call is TRBV6-1, the J call TRBJ1-1; D is undetermined. V was cut by 5 bases and J by 0 bases, with 10 bases left in between. From germline, CDR1 is MNHNS and CDR2 SASEGT. This CDR3 comprises 14 residues. CDR3: CASSRLEVNTEAFF. The DNA for the CDR3 is TGTGCCAGCAGTAGGCTTGAAGTGAACACTGAAGCTTTCTTT.

The chain employs TRBV28 and TRBJ1-2; D remains ambiguous. Trimming removed 5 bases at V and 8 bases at J, with 21 bases between. Germline CDR1 and CDR2: MDHEN and SYDVKM. This CDR3 is built from 15 residues. The CDR3 bases are TGTGCCAGCAGTCTCTGGACCTCCGTCGGTTTAGGCTACACCTTC. Amino acid sequence: CASSLWTSVGLGYTF.

The CDR3 spells CASSRTGATDTQYF. CDR3 sequence (DNA): TGTGCCAGCAGCCGGACAGGGGCCACAGATACGCAGTATTTT. This chain connects TRBV7-9 to TRBJ2-3, with TRBD1 matching over 9 bases. Germline V lookup: CDR1 SEHNR, CDR2 FQNEAQ (reference sequence). The J segment lost 2 bases and the V segment lost 5 bases, leaving 2 bases of the junction unmatched. This CDR3 comprises 14 residues.

The chain carries TRBV5-4 and TRBJ1-6; weak D call: TRBD1 (6 bases). The V gene's germline CDR1 is SGHNT and CDR2 YYREEE (reference sequence). The CDR3 runs 15 residues. V lost 4 bases and J 2 bases, leaving 10 bases between the germline ends. CDR3 residues: CASSGGGTYNSPLHF. The CDR3 nucleotides read TGTGCCAGCAGCGGGGGCGGGACCTATAATTCACCCCTCCACTTT.

V usage is TRBV9 and J usage is TRBJ1-6, with no clear D. Germline V gene data show CDR1 as SGDLS and CDR2 as YYNGEE. V dropped 3 bases and J dropped 10 bases, with 11 bases sitting between them. The CDR3 is made up of 13 amino acids. This chain's CDR3 is CASSEESSSPLHF. The CDR3 coding sequence is TGTGCCAGCAGCGAAGAGAGCTCCTCACCCCTCCACTTT.

The chain uses TRBV5-1 and TRBJ1-5; TRBD1 aligns across 8 bases. V shed 4 bases, J shed 6 bases, and the junction held 9 bases outside the gene matches. The CDR3 contains 15 residues. The V gene's germline CDR1 is SGHRS and CDR2 YFSETQ. This CDR3 reads CASSAGTGPSQPQHF. For the CDR3, the DNA is TGCGCCAGCAGCGCCGGGACAGGACCCAGTCAGCCCCAGCATTTT.

To note about this clone: Other DNA sequences from this sample encode an identical CDR3 as well. V is TRBV25-1 and J is TRBJ2-6; no firm D call. Per the germline V gene, CDR1 is MGHDK and CDR2 is SYGVNS. The CDR3 consists of 15 residues. The V and J ends lost 3 bases and 1 base respectively, with 7 bases between them. The chain's CDR3 is CASSESGSGANVLTF. CDR3 in DNA: TGTGCCAGCAGTGAGTCTGGGTCTGGGGCCAACGTCCTGACTTTC. Full variable domain (rest looked up from reference TRBV25-1 and TRBJ2-6): EADIYQTPRYLVIGTGKKITLECSQTMGHDKMYWYQQDPGMELHLIHYSYGVNSTEKGDLSSESTVSRIRTEHFPLTLESARPSHTSQYLCASSESGSGANVLTFGAGSRLTVL.

V usage is TRBV2 and J usage is TRBJ1-2; 7 positions match TRBD1. This CDR3 has 13 residues. Germline CDR1 and CDR2: SNHLY and FYNNEI. After removal of 3 bases from V and 6 bases from J, the junction contained 4 bases not matched to a gene. The CDR3: CASSDEGANGYTF. The CDR3 bases are TGTGCCAGCAGTGATGAGGGGGCGAATGGCTACACCTTC.